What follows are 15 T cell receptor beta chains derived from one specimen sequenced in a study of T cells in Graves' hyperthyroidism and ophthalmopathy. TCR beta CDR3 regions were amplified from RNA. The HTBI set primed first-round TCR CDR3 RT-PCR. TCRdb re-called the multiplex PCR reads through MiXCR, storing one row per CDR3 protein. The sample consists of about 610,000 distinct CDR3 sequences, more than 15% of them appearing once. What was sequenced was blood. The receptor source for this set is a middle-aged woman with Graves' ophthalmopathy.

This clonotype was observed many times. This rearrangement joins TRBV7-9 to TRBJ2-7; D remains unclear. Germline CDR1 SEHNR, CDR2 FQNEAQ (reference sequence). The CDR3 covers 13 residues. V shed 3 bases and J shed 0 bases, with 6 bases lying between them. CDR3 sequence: CASSFDNSYEQYF. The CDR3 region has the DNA TGTGCCAGCAGCTTTGACAACTCCTACGAGCAGTACTTC.

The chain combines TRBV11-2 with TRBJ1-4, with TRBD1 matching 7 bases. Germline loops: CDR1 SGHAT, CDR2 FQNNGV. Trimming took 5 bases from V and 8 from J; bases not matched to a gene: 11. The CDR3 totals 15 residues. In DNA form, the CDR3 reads TGTGCCAGCAGCACTCGGACAGGCATCAGGGAAAAACTGTTTTTT. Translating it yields CASSTRTGIREKLFF.

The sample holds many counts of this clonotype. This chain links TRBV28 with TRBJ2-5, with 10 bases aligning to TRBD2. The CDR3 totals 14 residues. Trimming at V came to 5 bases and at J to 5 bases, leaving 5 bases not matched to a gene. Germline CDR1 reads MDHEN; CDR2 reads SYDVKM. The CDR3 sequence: CASSPRSGRETQYF. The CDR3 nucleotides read TGTGCCAGCAGTCCCCGTAGCGGGAGGGAGACCCAGTACTTC.

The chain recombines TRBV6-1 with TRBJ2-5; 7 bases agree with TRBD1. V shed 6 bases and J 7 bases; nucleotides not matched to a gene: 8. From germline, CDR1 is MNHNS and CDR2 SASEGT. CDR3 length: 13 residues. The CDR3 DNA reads TGTGCCAGCAGGCGGACAGGTTCGGGGACCCAGTACTTC. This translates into CASRRTGSGTQYF.

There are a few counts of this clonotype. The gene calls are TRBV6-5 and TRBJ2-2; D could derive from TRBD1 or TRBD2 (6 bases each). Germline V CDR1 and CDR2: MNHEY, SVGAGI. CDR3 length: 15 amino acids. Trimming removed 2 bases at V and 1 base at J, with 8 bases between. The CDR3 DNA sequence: TGTGCCAGCAGTTACGCGGGACAGAACACCGGGGAGCTGTTTTTT. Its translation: CASSYAGQNTGELFF.

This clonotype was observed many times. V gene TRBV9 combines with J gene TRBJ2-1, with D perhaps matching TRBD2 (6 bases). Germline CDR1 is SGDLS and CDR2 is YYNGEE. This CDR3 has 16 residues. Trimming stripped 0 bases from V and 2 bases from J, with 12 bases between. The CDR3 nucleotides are TGTGCCAGCAGCGTAGGGGGACTCAGCGCCTACAATGAGCAGTTCTTC. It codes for CASSVGGLSAYNEQFF.

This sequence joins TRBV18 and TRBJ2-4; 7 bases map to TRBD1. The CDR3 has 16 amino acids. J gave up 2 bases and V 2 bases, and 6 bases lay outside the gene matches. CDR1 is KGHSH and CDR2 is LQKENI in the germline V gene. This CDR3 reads CASSPADRDPKNIQYF. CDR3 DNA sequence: TGTGCCAGCTCACCAGCTGACAGGGACCCCAAAAACATTCAGTACTTC.

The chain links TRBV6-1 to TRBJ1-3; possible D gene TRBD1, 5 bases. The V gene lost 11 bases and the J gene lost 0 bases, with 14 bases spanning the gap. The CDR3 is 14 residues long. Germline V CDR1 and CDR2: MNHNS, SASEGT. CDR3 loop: CAATGGVSGNTIYF. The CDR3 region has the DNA TGTGCCGCCACCGGGGGGGTCTCTGGAAACACCATATATTTT.

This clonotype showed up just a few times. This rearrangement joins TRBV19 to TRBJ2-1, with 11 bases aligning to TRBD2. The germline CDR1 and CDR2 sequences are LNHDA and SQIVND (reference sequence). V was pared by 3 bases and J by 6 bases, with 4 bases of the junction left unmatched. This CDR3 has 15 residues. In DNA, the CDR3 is TGTGCCAGTAGTATGGGGACTAGCGGCCCCAATGAGCAGTTCTTC. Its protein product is CASSMGTSGPNEQFF.

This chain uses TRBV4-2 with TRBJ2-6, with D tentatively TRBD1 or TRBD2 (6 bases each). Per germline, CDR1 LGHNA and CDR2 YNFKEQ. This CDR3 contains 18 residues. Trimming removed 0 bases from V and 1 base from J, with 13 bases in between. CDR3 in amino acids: CASSQDGPGASGANVLTF. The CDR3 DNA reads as TGTGCCAGCAGCCAAGATGGGCCGGGGGCATCTGGGGCCAACGTCCTGACTTTC.

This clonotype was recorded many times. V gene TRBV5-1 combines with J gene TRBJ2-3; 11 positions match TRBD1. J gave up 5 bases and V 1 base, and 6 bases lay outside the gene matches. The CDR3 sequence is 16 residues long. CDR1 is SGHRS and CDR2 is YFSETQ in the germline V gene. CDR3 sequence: CASSLIGTGGRDTQYF. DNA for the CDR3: TGCGCCAGCAGCTTGATCGGGACAGGGGGTAGAGATACGCAGTATTTT.

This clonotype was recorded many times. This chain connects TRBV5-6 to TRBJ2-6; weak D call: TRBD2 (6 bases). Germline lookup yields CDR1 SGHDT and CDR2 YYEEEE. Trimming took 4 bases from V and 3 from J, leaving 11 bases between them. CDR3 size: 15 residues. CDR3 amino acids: CASSRRGSGANVLTF. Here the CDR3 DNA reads TGTGCCAGCAGCCGGCGGGGCAGTGGGGCCAACGTCCTGACTTTC. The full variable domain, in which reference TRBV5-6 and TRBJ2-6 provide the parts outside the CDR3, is DAGVTQSPTHLIKTRGQQVTLRCSPKSGHDTVSWYQQALGQGPQFIFQYYEEEERQRGNFPDRFSGHQFPNYSSELNVNALLLGDSALYLCASSRRGSGANVLTFGAGSRLTVL.

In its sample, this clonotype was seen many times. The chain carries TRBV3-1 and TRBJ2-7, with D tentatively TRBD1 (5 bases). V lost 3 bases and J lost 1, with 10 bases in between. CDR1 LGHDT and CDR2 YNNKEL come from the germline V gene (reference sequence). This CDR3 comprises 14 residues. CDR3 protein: CASSQSSGSYEQYF. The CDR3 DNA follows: TGTGCCAGCAGCCAGTCATCAGGGTCCTACGAGCAGTACTTC.

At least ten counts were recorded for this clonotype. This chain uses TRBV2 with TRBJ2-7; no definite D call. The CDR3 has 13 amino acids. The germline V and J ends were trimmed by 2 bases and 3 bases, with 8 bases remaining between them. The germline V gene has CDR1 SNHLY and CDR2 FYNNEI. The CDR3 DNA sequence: TGTGCCAGCAGTGAACGTCGGTACTACGAGCAGTACTTC. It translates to CASSERRYYEQYF. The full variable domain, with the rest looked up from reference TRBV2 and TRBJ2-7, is EPEVTQTPSHQVTQMGQEVILRCVPISNHLYFYWYRQILGQKVEFLVSFYNNEISEKSEIFDDQFSVERPDGSNFTLKIRSTKLEDSAMYFCASSERRYYEQYFGPGTRLTVT.

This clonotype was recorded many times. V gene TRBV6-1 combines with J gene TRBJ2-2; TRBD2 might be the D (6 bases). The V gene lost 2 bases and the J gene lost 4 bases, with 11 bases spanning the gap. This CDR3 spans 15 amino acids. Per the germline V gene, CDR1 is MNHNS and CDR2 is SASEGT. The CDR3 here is CASSEMEGRTGELFF. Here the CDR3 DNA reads TGTGCCAGCAGTGAAATGGAGGGGCGCACCGGGGAGCTGTTTTTT.